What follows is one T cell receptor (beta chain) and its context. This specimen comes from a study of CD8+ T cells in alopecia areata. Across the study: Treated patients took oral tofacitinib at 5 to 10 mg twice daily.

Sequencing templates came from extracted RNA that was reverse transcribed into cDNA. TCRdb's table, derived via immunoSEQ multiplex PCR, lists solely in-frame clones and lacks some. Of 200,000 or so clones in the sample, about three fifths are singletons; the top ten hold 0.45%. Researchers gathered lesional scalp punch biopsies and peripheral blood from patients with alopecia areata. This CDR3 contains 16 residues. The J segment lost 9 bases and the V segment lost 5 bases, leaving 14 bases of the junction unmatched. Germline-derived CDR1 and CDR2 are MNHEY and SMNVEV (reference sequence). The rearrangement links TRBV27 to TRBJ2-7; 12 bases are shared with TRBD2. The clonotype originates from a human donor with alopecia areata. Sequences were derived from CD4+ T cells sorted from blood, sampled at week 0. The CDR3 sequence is CASSPTASGGAWVQYF. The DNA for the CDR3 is TGTGCCAGCAGTCCAACCGCTAGCGGGGGGGCTTGGGTGCAGTACTTC.